The source of this T cell receptor (beta chain) is a study of beta chain features in type 1 diabetes. Study results and caveats: Cells carrying high TCR expression could end up over-represented when cDNA is sequenced. TCRB CDR3s from Type 1 diabetes patients were moderately but significantly shorter in all four CD4+ subsets.

Per the germline V gene, CDR1 is MNHEY and CDR2 is SVGAGI. CDR3 size: 12 residues. The germline V and J ends were trimmed by 6 bases and 6 bases, with 8 bases remaining between them. Turning to this clone: Its antigen remains unidentified.

What was sequenced were expressed TCRB transcripts, since all of the isolated RNA had been reverse transcribed. Clones were read by immunoSEQ multiplex PCR, and TCRdb kept only the in-frame ones, dropping some. The sample shows some 230,000 clones, around 10% of them seen only once. Purity (above 98%) was reached by all sorted populations. The clonotype comes from a woman younger than 35 in good health. The V call is TRBV6-5, the J call TRBJ2-2; no clear D gene. Sequenced material: naive CD4+ T cells from blood. The DNA for the CDR3 is TGTGCCAGCAGCCTCCAGGCCGGGGAGCTGTTTTTT. Its translation: CASSLQAGELFF.